The clone carrying this T cell receptor beta chain was counted a single time. The protocol was immunoSEQ multiplex PCR, while the TCRdb copy is restricted to in-frame clones and leaves out a portion. The repertoire has some 80,000 clones, approximately 80% of them found once; the top ten carry around 5.8%. This sample is part of a study of blood T cell repertoires in COVID-19. Study at large: From the United States, Italy and Spain came samples of acute and convalescent COVID-19. PBMCs, B-cell-depleted T cells, or T cells provided the cDNA or gDNA that made up the material.

The sequenced sample consisted of peripheral blood. This TCR derives from a man aged 60 to 75 with active or convalescent COVID-19.

This CDR3 reads CASSLTGVGNQPQHF. CDR3 nucleotides: TGTGCCAGCAGCCTTACAGGGGTCGGCAATCAGCCCCAGCATTTT. J is TRBJ1-5 and V is TRBV9; 7 nucleotides align to TRBD1. This CDR3 is built from 15 residues. Germline V gene data show CDR1 as SGDLS and CDR2 as YYNGEE. Unmatched junction bases numbered 6, after V lost 4 bases and J lost 2 bases.